This TCR beta chain was identified in a study of T cell changes during pregnancy in multiple sclerosis. V was cut by 5 bases and J by 6 bases, with 11 bases left in between. The CDR3 totals 13 residues. Germline V gene lookup returns CDR1 LNHDA and CDR2 SQIVND (reference sequence). Using immunoSEQ multiplex PCR, the repertoire was profiled, and TCRdb retains in-frame clones only, with some absent. The sample includes about 59,000 clones, roughly 87% of them seen just once. This clone was detected only a few times. This specimen was peripheral blood, taken in the third trimester of pregnancy. This chain joins TRBV19 and TRBJ1-5, with unresolved D. The TCR was taken from a female donor in good health, enrolled as a control in a pregnancy study. The CDR3 reads CASSLGGLQPQHF. Written as DNA, the CDR3 is TGTGCCAGTAGTCTTGGTGGGCTTCAGCCCCAGCATTTT.